A selection of T cell receptor beta chains follows, all from one sample in a study of cytomegalovirus exposure and HLA in healthy donors. The method was immunoSEQ multiplex PCR; TCRdb's version includes in-frame clones alone and lacks a portion of them. The sample holds 150,000 or so clones, around 79% seen once. The sequenced material came from PBMCs. The receptors here all came from a man aged 25 to 40 in good health and CMV-seropositive. CDR3s include the opening cysteine and the closing phenylalanine or tryptophan. Each record gives: D gene, clone size, J gene, V gene, CDR3 protein. D genes are given only for firm matches. Size is stated for part of the rows, as once, few or many counts, or as a class when the clone is expanded.

D gene: -
clone size: few
J gene: TRBJ1-2
V gene: TRBV30
CDR3 protein: CAWNIGGGYTF

D gene: TRBD2
clone size: many
J gene: TRBJ2-7
V gene: TRBV5-4
CDR3 protein: CASSTGTSGGKYEQYF

D gene: -
clone size: -
J gene: TRBJ2-2
V gene: TRBV5-1
CDR3 protein: CASSLAQTNTGELFF

D gene: TRBD1
clone size: -
J gene: TRBJ1-1
V gene: TRBV2
CDR3 protein: CASSGDRAGSGAFF

D gene: -
clone size: few
J gene: TRBJ2-7
V gene: TRBV9
CDR3 protein: CASSVAPNLATVEQYF

D gene: TRBD2
clone size: -
J gene: TRBJ2-5
V gene: TRBV29-1
CDR3 protein: CSVARTSGGPSGETQYF

D gene: -
clone size: -
J gene: TRBJ2-2
V gene: TRBV4-1
CDR3 protein: CASRSRGTNTGELFF

D gene: TRBD2
clone size: -
J gene: TRBJ2-2
V gene: TRBV4-2
CDR3 protein: CASSQEVPSGRSGTGELFF

D gene: TRBD2
clone size: -
J gene: TRBJ2-1
V gene: TRBV5-4
CDR3 protein: CASSPLAGGNNEQFF

D gene: -
clone size: -
J gene: TRBJ1-1
V gene: TRBV6-1
CDR3 protein: CASSDPQRTEAFF

D gene: -
clone size: -
J gene: TRBJ1-2
V gene: TRBV19
CDR3 protein: CASSAGVRRFNYGYTF

D gene: -
clone size: few
J gene: TRBJ1-1
V gene: TRBV5-1
CDR3 protein: CASSLEVLGKGLTEAFF

D gene: -
clone size: -
J gene: TRBJ1-1
V gene: TRBV7-9
CDR3 protein: CASSSQGLTEAFF

D gene: -
clone size: -
J gene: TRBJ2-2
V gene: TRBV7-8
CDR3 protein: CASSLAGGNTGELFF

D gene: -
clone size: -
J gene: TRBJ2-7
V gene: TRBV7-9
CDR3 protein: CASSPPGSPFNWYF

D gene: TRBD2
clone size: -
J gene: TRBJ2-3
V gene: TRBV6-5
CDR3 protein: CASSRLAGLTDTQYF

D gene: -
clone size: -
J gene: TRBJ1-3
V gene: TRBV9
CDR3 protein: CASSVGADGNTIYF

D gene: TRBD1
clone size: once
J gene: TRBJ1-5
V gene: TRBV5-4
CDR3 protein: CASSSGGSNQPQHF

D gene: -
clone size: -
J gene: TRBJ1-4
V gene: TRBV6-5
CDR3 protein: CASSFRYGEKLFF

D gene: -
clone size: -
J gene: TRBJ1-1
V gene: TRBV5-4
CDR3 protein: CASSLAGGRAFF

D gene: -
clone size: once
J gene: TRBJ2-1
V gene: TRBV14
CDR3 protein: CASSLTDLNEQFF

D gene: -
clone size: -
J gene: TRBJ2-2
V gene: TRBV11-1
CDR3 protein: CASTHSSGGTGELFF

D gene: -
clone size: -
J gene: TRBJ2-7
V gene: TRBV28
CDR3 protein: CASSFADRYEQYF

D gene: -
clone size: -
J gene: TRBJ1-5
V gene: TRBV19
CDR3 protein: CASTSGAIDQPQHF

D gene: TRBD2
clone size: few
J gene: TRBJ2-7
V gene: TRBV11-2
CDR3 protein: CASSPPGLAMPLYEQYF

D gene: TRBD1
clone size: -
J gene: TRBJ2-5
V gene: TRBV9
CDR3 protein: CASSMTTGATETQYF

D gene: -
clone size: -
J gene: TRBJ2-2
V gene: TRBV4-2
CDR3 protein: CASSQDPGATGELFF

D gene: -
clone size: -
J gene: TRBJ1-1
V gene: TRBV28
CDR3 protein: CASRMGGLNTEAFF